This T cell receptor (beta chain) was documented in a study of control samples from healthy donors and cancer patients. CDR1 MNHEY and CDR2 SMNVEV come from the germline V gene (reference sequence). CDR3 size: 14 residues. Trimming removed 2 bases at V and 8 bases at J, with 12 bases between. TCRdb's table, derived via immunoSEQ multiplex PCR, lists solely in-frame clones and lacks some. Here the sample spans approximately 97,000 clones, roughly 92% being singletons. The chain carries TRBV27 and TRBJ1-4; a possible D gene is TRBD1 (5 bases). The sequencing input was blood. This TCR came from a human donor in good health. The donor label of this sample is uncertain. CDR3 in amino acids: CASSLVGGYEKLFF. As DNA, the CDR3 is TGTGCCAGCAGTTTAGTGGGGGGGTACGAAAAACTGTTTTTT. The full variable domain, rest sourced from reference TRBV27 and TRBJ1-4, is EAQVTQNPRYLITVTGKKLTVTCSQNMNHEYMSWYRQDPGLGLRQIYYSMNVEVTDKGDVPEGYKVSRKEKRNFPLILESPSPNQTSLYFCASSLVGGYEKLFFGSGTQLSVL.